Sequencing of this T cell receptor beta chain was carried out in a study of regulatory T cells in long-lasting Graves disease. General observations from the study: No thyroid tissue was studied; the work used peripheral blood only.

iRepertoire HTBI primers and Arm-PCR of CDR3 regions built TCR beta libraries. TCRdb processed the multiplex PCR reads anew with MiXCR; each CDR3 protein has one entry. The sample shows about 470,000 distinct CDR3 sequences, less than 25% of them seen only once. Germline values: CDR1 GTSNPN, CDR2 SVGIG (reference sequence). CDR3 length: 13 residues. With 1 base removed from V and 6 bases from J, the gap between germline ends came to 9 bases. Time point noted: persistent/refractory GD, antithyroid drugs over 5 years with positive TRAb. Following extraction of RNA from PBMCs, that RNA was used to make the TCR library. The peripheral blood volume drawn was around 10 milliliters, and it was collected into EDTA tubes. This clonotype occurred a few times. Its antigen remains unknown.

Sequenced here: peripheral blood mononuclear cells (PBMCs), sampled when the disease was refractory, from a patient treated with antithyroid drugs. The rearrangement uses TRBV30 and TRBJ2-2; D is unresolved. The clonotype comes from a female donor with Graves disease. The CDR3 region has the DNA TGTGCCTGGAGTGGGACGCAAGCCGGGGAGCTGTTTTTT. Residues: CAWSGTQAGELFF.